The rows below give T cell receptor beta chains drawn from one sample of a study of T cell responses to AZD1222 COVID-19 vaccine. Profiling relied on immunoSEQ multiplex PCR, and the TCRdb table lists in-frame clones only, not all of them. Of 65,000 to 90,000 clones listed, roughly 88% are singletons. Sequenced here: peripheral blood, sampled on day 0 of AZD1222 vaccination. These receptors were collected from an adult in good health. Each CDR3 is given with its conserved first and last residue. D genes are given only for firm matches. Clone size appears in some rows only: once, few, many, or a class for an expanded clone.

j_gene	d_gene	v_gene	abundance	CDR3nt	CDR3aa
TRBJ2-1	-	TRBV7-9	-	TGTGCCAGCAGCTTAGAAATCTCTAGCTCCCATGAGCAGTTCTTC	CASSLEISSSHEQFF
TRBJ2-7	TRBD2	TRBV5-1	-	TGCGCCAGCAGCTTACTGGCGGGGGGGTCTTACGAGCAGTACTTC	CASSLLAGGSYEQYF
TRBJ2-7	TRBD2	TRBV6-2/TRBV6-3	-	TGTGCCAGCAGTCCCTCGACTAGCGGAAGCTACGAGCAGTACTTC	CASSPSTSGSYEQYF
TRBJ2-2	-	TRBV7-2	-	TGTGCCAGCAGCTTGGCGGAGCTGTTTTTT	CASSLAELFF
TRBJ2-2	-	TRBV6-5	-	TGTGCCAGCTCACAGGACTCGAACACCGGGGAGCTGTTTTTT	CASSQDSNTGELFF
TRBJ1-2	TRBD1	TRBV5-1	-	TGCGCCAGCAGCCAGGGACAGGGGGCGCGTGGCTACACCTTC	CASSQGQGARGYTF
TRBJ1-2	TRBD1	TRBV5-1	once	TGCGCCAGCAGCTTGGCCCCAGGGGGTAGCTATGGCTACACCTTC	CASSLAPGGSYGYTF
TRBJ1-6	TRBD1	TRBV7-9	once	TGTGCCAGCAGCGTAGACAGGGGAGCTAATTCACCCCTCCACTTT	CASSVDRGANSPLHF
TRBJ1-2	-	TRBV19	once	TGTGCCAGTAGTACCACAGGGTACGACTATGGCTACACCTTC	CASSTTGYDYGYTF
TRBJ2-1	TRBD2	TRBV9	medium-sized	TGTGCCAGCAGCGTAGGGGCGACTAGCGCCCCCTACAATGAGCAGTTCTTC	CASSVGATSAPYNEQFF
TRBJ1-1	TRBD1	TRBV28	-	TGTGCCAGCAGTCCCGGGACAGGGGGCGAGGTAGCTTTCTTT	CASSPGTGGEVAFF
TRBJ1-2	-	TRBV19	-	TGTGCCAGTAGTATTGGTCTAAATGGCTACACCTTC	CASSIGLNGYTF
TRBJ1-4	-	TRBV4-2	-	TGTGCCAGCAGCCCCACAGGTTCATCTAATGAAAAACTGTTTTTT	CASSPTGSSNEKLFF
TRBJ2-7	TRBD1	TRBV12-3/TRBV12-4	few	TGTGCCAGCGGACAGGGACTCTACGAGCAGTACTTC	CASGQGLYEQYF
TRBJ1-6	-	TRBV7-2	few	TGTGCCAGCAGCTCGGACAGCCCAAATTCACCCCTCCACTTT	CASSSDSPNSPLHF
TRBJ2-2	TRBD1	TRBV5-4	-	TGTGCCAGCAGCTCACCGGGACAGGGGGTCGTTACCGGGGAGCTGTTTTTT	CASSSPGQGVVTGELFF
TRBJ1-4	-	TRBV16	few	TGTGCCAGCAGCCAATTGGGCGGAACTAATGAAAAACTGTTTTTT	CASSQLGGTNEKLFF
TRBJ2-5	-	TRBV2	-	TGTGCCAGCAGAATAGGGGGGGAACAAGAGACCCAGTACTTC	CASRIGGEQETQYF
TRBJ1-6	TRBD1	TRBV5-4	once	TGTGCCAGCAGCCAGGACAGGGGGAATTCACCCCTCCACTTT	CASSQDRGNSPLHF
TRBJ2-5	TRBD1	TRBV7-9	-	TGTGCCAGCAGCTCCCGGGACAGGGGGGAGACCCAGTACTTC	CASSSRDRGETQYF
TRBJ2-7	-	TRBV5-4	-	TGTGCCAGCAGCAAAAGGGAGAGGTCCTACGAGCAGTACTTC	CASSKRERSYEQYF
TRBJ2-1	-	TRBV27	-	TGTGCCAGCTCACTCCCGGGGGCCAATGAGCAGTTCTTC	CASSLPGANEQFF
TRBJ1-2	-	TRBV5-4	-	TGTGCCTTTCGGGCGGCGGAGGGAGCTGGCTATGGCTACACCTTC	CAFRAAEGAGYGYTF
TRBJ2-1	-	TRBV28	-	TGTGCCAGCAGCCCTCAGGATGACAATGAGCAGTTCTTC	CASSPQDDNEQFF